Below are 4 T cell receptor beta chains sequenced from a single sample in a study of chemoradiotherapy in HPV16-positive cancers. TCRdb's copy holds only in-frame clones and misses some; the assay was immunoSEQ multiplex PCR. The sample consists of 12,000 or so clones, over 70% of them appearing once. Sampling took place from a patient who underwent chemoradiotherapy. The receptor set was obtained from a human donor with HPV-associated anogenital cancer.

The chain couples TRBV7-8 to TRBJ1-5, with D hard to call. CDR1 and CDR2 from the germline V gene are SGHVS and FQNEAQ. The V end was cut by 2 bases, the J end by 0 bases, with 11 bases between. This CDR3 is 16 amino acids long. CDR3 residues: CASSLTAVYSNQPQHF. CDR3 in DNA: TGTGCCAGCAGCTTAACGGCGGTTTATAGCAATCAGCCCCAGCATTTT.

This clone showed up just a few times. The V gene is TRBV5-4, the J gene TRBJ2-3, with a tentative D call TRBD1 (5 bases). There are 13 residues in the CDR3. The germline gives CDR1 SGHNT, CDR2 YYREEE (reference sequence). V was shortened by 4 bases and J by 2 bases, with 8 bases between the two germline ends. CDR3 nucleotide sequence: TGTGCCAGCAGCCGACAGCTCACAGATACGCAGTATTTT. This encodes CASSRQLTDTQYF.

The V call is TRBV27, the J call TRBJ1-5; 11 nucleotides align to TRBD1. V lost 5 bases, J lost 6 bases, and 3 bases stayed unmatched. Looked up from germline, CDR1 is MNHEY and CDR2 is SMNVEV (reference sequence). The CDR3 loop spans 14 amino acids. The CDR3 DNA reads as TGTGCCAGCAGTCCAGGACAGGGGGCTCAGCCCCAGCATTTT. This sequence encodes CASSPGQGAQPQHF.

The table lists this clone with a count of one. The chain links TRBV2 to TRBJ1-1; possibly TRBD1 for D (5 bases). The germline V gene has CDR1 SNHLY and CDR2 FYNNEI. Trimming removed 8 bases at V and 0 bases at J, with 10 bases between. This CDR3 is built from 13 residues. The CDR3 reads CASGATVNTEAFF. CDR3 DNA sequence: TGTGCCAGCGGGGCGACAGTGAACACTGAAGCTTTCTTT.